One sample yielded the 21 T cell receptor beta chains listed below, sequenced in a study of regulatory dendritic cells for organ transplantation. The data were produced by immunoSEQ multiplex PCR, yet TCRdb's version contains in-frame clones alone and is incomplete. Of about 38,000 clones listed, about 89% are singletons. Specimen: naive CD8+ T cells from blood. Regarding subset: CD45RA+ naive T cells. These receptors originate from a human donor in good health.

The V call is TRBV6-6, the J call TRBJ1-6; D not certain. V was cut by 8 bases and J by 11 bases, with 16 bases left in between. CDR3 length: 13 residues. In germline, CDR1 is MNHNY, CDR2 SVGAGI (reference sequence). CDR3 nucleotide sequence: TGTGCCAGCCCTCGTGACATGTCTACACCCCTCCACTTT. Amino acids: CASPRDMSTPLHF.

CDR3 coding DNA: TGTGCCAGCAGCTCCGAGGAGTATGGCTACACCTTC. Translation gives CASSSEEYGYTF. The genes are TRBV5-4 and TRBJ1-2, with no clear D. Trimming shortened V by 3 bases and J by 5 bases, and 8 bases separated the two germline ends. Germline V lookup: CDR1 SGHNT, CDR2 YYREEE (reference sequence). The CDR3 consists of 12 residues.

The chain couples TRBV27 to TRBJ2-7; 8 bases line up with TRBD1. V gave up 5 bases and J gave up 3 bases; unmatched junction bases: 18. This CDR3 contains 18 residues. Germline CDR1 reads MNHEY; CDR2 reads SMNVEV (reference sequence). The CDR3 DNA sequence: TGTGCCAGCAGTCCCAGAACCGTACGCGGGACAGGAGGCTACGAGCAGTACTTC. This codes for CASSPRTVRGTGGYEQYF.

This chain joins TRBV6-5 and TRBJ2-1; 7 bases match TRBD2. CDR1 is MNHEY, CDR2 SVGAGI, per germline. This CDR3 is 14 amino acids long. The trim removed 5 bases at V and 4 bases at J, leaving 5 bases unmatched. CDR3 sequence reads: CASSTGGAYNEQFF. CDR3 DNA sequence: TGTGCCAGCAGTACGGGGGGAGCATACAATGAGCAGTTCTTC.

The rearrangement uses TRBV15 and TRBJ2-3; D is uncertain. The CDR3 runs 17 residues. Per the germline V gene, CDR1 is LNHNV and CDR2 is YYDKDF (reference sequence). Trimming cost V 0 bases and J 0 bases, with 13 bases left between them. For the CDR3, the DNA is TGTGCCACCAGCAGAGAGAAGGACCACCCTAGCACAGATACGCAGTATTTT. Encoded protein: CATSREKDHPSTDTQYF.

The genes are TRBV28 and TRBJ2-2; D may be TRBD2 (6 bases). The length of the CDR3 is 15 residues. Germline values: CDR1 MDHEN, CDR2 SYDVKM. V was shortened by 7 bases and J by 7 bases, with 19 bases between the two germline ends. The DNA for the CDR3 is TGTGCCAGCATCACGGGAGTAAATGGTATCGGGGAGCTGTTTTTT. Translated, it gives CASITGVNGIGELFF.

The rearrangement joins TRBV4-1 to TRBJ2-2; 9 nucleotides line up with TRBD1. The germline gives CDR1 MGHRA, CDR2 YSYEKL. This CDR3 comprises 17 residues. The junction had 5 bases not matched to a gene; V was cut back by 2 bases and J by 1 base. The CDR3: CASSQPGTGLNTGELFF. The CDR3 nucleotides read TGCGCCAGCAGCCAACCGGGGACAGGGCTGAACACCGGGGAGCTGTTTTTT.

The rearrangement links TRBV27 to TRBJ1-1, with TRBD1 matching 11 bases. V was clipped by 5 bases and J by 5 bases; unmatched bases: 10. In germline, CDR1 is MNHEY, CDR2 SMNVEV (reference sequence). CDR3 length: 16 amino acids. CDR3 in DNA: TGTGCCAGCAGTATCGGACAGGGGGCGGTAGGGACTGAAGCTTTCTTT. Translated: CASSIGQGAVGTEAFF.

This chain uses TRBV7-9 with TRBJ2-2; D gene ambiguous. V was trimmed by 7 bases and J by 4 bases, leaving 13 bases between them. The CDR3 spans 14 residues. The germline gives CDR1 SEHNR, CDR2 FQNEAQ (reference sequence). This chain's CDR3 is CASNVISSTGELFF. The CDR3 region has the DNA TGTGCCAGCAACGTAATAAGCAGCACCGGGGAGCTGTTTTTT.

This clone was seen just once. The rearrangement links TRBV25-1 to TRBJ2-7; TRBD2 matches at 7 bases. The ends lost 6 bases at V and 6 bases at J; junction bases unmatched: 8. The CDR3 has 13 amino acids. Germline V CDR1 and CDR2: MGHDK, SYGVNS. The CDR3 coding sequence is TGTGCCAGCAGCTTAGCGGGCGGGAGCGAGCAGTACTTC. It yields the protein CASSLAGGSEQYF.

The V gene is TRBV19, the J gene TRBJ2-7, with a possible D match to TRBD2 (5 bases). V dropped 3 bases and J dropped 3 bases, with 15 bases sitting between them. This CDR3 region has 15 residues. CDR1 LNHDA and CDR2 SQIVND come from the germline V gene (reference sequence). CDR3 sequence: CASSIKDSRVYEQYF. The CDR3 DNA sequence: TGTGCCAGTAGTATCAAGGACTCACGCGTCTACGAGCAGTACTTC.

The V gene is TRBV9, the J gene TRBJ1-3, with D unclear. The CDR3 is 14 residues long. Per the germline V gene, CDR1 is SGDLS and CDR2 is YYNGEE. With 0 bases removed from V and 0 bases from J, the gap between germline ends came to 4 bases. The CDR3 DNA sequence: TGTGCCAGCAGCGTAGGGCACTCTGGAAACACCATATATTTT. It encodes CASSVGHSGNTIYF.

Notes on this clone: Germline is not matched at one junction end, which may reflect a read error. V usage is TRBV7-7 and J usage is TRBJ2-2; D may be TRBD1 (6 bases). CDR1 is SSHAT and CDR2 is FNYEAQ in the germline V gene (reference sequence). The length of the CDR3 is 13 residues. CDR3 sequence: CASSYRVAGELFF. The CDR3 bases are TGTGCTAGCAGCTACAGGGTGGCCGGGGAGCTGTTTTTT.

The chain couples TRBV27 to TRBJ1-6; D might be TRBD1 (5 bases). This CDR3 is built from 17 residues. V lost 3 bases, J lost 11 bases, and 23 bases lay in between. The germline V gene encodes CDR1 MNHEY and CDR2 SMNVEV (reference sequence). The CDR3 loop is CASSFFPTGTKRAPLHF. The CDR3 bases are TGTGCCAGCAGTTTCTTTCCCACCGGGACTAAGAGAGCACCCCTCCACTTT.

The chain employs TRBV4-2 and TRBJ2-5, with D possibly TRBD1 on 6 matching bases. The J call may be incorrect, as the DNA end agrees better with TRBJ2-7. Per the germline V gene, CDR1 is LGHNA and CDR2 is YNFKEQ. This CDR3 contains 15 residues. The CDR3 sequence: CASSHPGQTNYEQYF. The CDR3 DNA reads TGTGCCAGCAGCCACCCCGGACAGACAAACTACGAGCAGTACTTC.

This clone appeared once. The chain combines TRBV2 with TRBJ2-2, with a weak D call TRBD1 (6 bases). Per the germline V gene, CDR1 is SNHLY and CDR2 is FYNNEI. Trimming cost V 6 bases and J 7 bases, with 12 bases left between them. The CDR3 loop spans 13 amino acids. CDR3 bases: TGTGCCAGCAGCGAATACAGGGACGGGGAGCTGTTTTTT. The encoded protein is CASSEYRDGELFF.

This clone was recorded once. V gene TRBV27 combines with J gene TRBJ1-1; 7 bases map to TRBD1. The germline V gene encodes CDR1 MNHEY and CDR2 SMNVEV (reference sequence). This CDR3 comprises 14 residues. V lost 5 bases and J lost 2; bases outside the gene matches: 5. CDR3 residues: CASSLTGDNTEAFF. For the CDR3, the DNA is TGTGCCAGCAGTCTAACAGGGGACAACACTGAAGCTTTCTTT.

This clone was counted a single time. The gene calls are TRBV5-6 and TRBJ1-2; D gene ambiguous. The CDR3 sequence is 12 residues long. With 3 bases removed from V and 3 bases from J, the gap between germline ends came to 6 bases. Germline-derived CDR1 and CDR2 are SGHDT and YYEEEE. In DNA, the CDR3 is TGTGCCAGCAGCTCGCAGGACTATGGCTACACCTTC. This sequence encodes CASSSQDYGYTF.

CDR3 sequence: CASSPTAGAYNEQFF. The CDR3 DNA sequence: TGTGCCAGCAGCCCCACGGCGGGAGCCTACAATGAGCAGTTCTTC. V gene TRBV7-3 combines with J gene TRBJ2-1; 7 nucleotides match TRBD2. The CDR3 has 15 amino acids. V gave up 5 bases and J gave up 2 bases; unmatched junction bases: 6. Germline V gene sequence: CDR1 SGHTA, CDR2 FQGTGA.

The rearrangement links TRBV6-6 to TRBJ1-2; no clear D. The germline V gene encodes CDR1 MNHNY and CDR2 SVGAGI (reference sequence). The CDR3 has 11 amino acids. V was cut by 2 bases and J by 5 bases, with 3 bases left in between. The CDR3 reads CASSYGYGYTF. The CDR3 coding sequence is TGTGCCAGCAGTTACGGTTATGGCTACACCTTC.

This sequence joins TRBV9 and TRBJ2-2; possibly TRBD1 or TRBD2 for D (5 bases each). The V and J ends lost 2 bases and 6 bases respectively, with 20 bases between them. Germline V gene lookup returns CDR1 SGDLS and CDR2 YYNGEE. There are 17 residues in the CDR3. In nucleotides, the CDR3 is TGTGCCAGCAGCGTTGATACCGGGACCCCGGAGGCCGGGGAGCTGTTTTTT. It is translated as CASSVDTGTPEAGELFF.